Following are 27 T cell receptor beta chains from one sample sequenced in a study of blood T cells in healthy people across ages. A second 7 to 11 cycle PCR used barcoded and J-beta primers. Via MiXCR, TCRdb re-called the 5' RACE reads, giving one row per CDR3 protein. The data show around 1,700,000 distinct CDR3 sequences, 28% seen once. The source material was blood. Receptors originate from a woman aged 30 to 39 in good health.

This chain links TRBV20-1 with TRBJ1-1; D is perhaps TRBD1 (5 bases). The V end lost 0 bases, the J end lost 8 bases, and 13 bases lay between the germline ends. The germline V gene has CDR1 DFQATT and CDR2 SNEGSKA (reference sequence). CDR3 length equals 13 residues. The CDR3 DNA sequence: TGCAGTGCTAGAGATTCGACACGGGGGGAAGCTTTCTTT. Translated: CSARDSTRGEAFF.

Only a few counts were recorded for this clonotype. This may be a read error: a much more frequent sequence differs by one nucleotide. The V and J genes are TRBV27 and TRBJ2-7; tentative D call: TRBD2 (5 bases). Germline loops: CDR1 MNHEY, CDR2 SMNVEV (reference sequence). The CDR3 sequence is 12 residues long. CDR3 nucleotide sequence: TGTACCAGCAGCCCCCGGGGATACGAGCAGTACTTC. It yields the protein CTSSPRGYEQYF.

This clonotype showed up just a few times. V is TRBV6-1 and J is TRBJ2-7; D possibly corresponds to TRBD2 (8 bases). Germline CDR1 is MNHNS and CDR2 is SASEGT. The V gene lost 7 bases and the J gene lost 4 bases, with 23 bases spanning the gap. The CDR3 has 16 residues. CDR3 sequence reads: CASISPGGGAGYEQYF. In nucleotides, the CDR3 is TGTGCCAGCATCTCTCCGGGAGGGGGCGCAGGTTACGAGCAGTACTTC.

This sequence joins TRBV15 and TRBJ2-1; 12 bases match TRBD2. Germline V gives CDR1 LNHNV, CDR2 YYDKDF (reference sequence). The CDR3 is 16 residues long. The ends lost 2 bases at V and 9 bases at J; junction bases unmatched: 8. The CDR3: CATSRPASGREGEQFF. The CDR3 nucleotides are TGTGCCACCAGCAGACCCGCTAGCGGGAGGGAAGGTGAGCAGTTCTTC.

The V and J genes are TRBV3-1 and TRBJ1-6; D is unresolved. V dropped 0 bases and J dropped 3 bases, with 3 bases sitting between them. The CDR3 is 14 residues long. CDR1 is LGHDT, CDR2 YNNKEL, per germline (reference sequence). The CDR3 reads CASSQEDYNSPLHF. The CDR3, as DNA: TGTGCCAGCAGCCAAGAGGACTATAATTCACCCCTCCACTTT.

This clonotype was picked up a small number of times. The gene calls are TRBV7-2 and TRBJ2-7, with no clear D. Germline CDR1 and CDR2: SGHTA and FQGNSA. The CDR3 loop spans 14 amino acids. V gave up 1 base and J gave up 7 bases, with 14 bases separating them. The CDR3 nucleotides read TGTGCCAGCAGCTTAGAGGCAACTGGGCTGGAGCAGTACTTC. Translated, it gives CASSLEATGLEQYF.

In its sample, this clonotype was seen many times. CDR3 sequence reads: CASSLASTSADYEQYF. As DNA, the CDR3 is TGCGCCAGCAGCTTGGCGTCAACTAGCGCAGACTACGAGCAGTACTTC. The chain employs TRBV5-1 and TRBJ2-7; 7 bases map to TRBD2. The CDR3 length is 16 residues. V was clipped by 0 bases and J by 3 bases; unmatched bases: 9. Germline CDR1 SGHRS, CDR2 YFSETQ.

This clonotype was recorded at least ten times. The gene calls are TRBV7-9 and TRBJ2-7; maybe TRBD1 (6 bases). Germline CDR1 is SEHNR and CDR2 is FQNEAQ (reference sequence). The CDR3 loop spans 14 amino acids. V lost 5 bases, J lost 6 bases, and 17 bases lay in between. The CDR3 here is CASSADRRVGEQYF. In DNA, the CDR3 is TGTGCCAGCAGCGCAGACAGGAGAGTCGGCGAGCAGTACTTC.

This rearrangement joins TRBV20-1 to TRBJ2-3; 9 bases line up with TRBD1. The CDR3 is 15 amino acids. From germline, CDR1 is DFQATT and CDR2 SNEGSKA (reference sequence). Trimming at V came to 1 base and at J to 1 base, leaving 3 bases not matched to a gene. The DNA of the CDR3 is TGCAGTGCTAGAGTACGGACAGGGGGCACAGATACGCAGTATTTT. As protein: CSARVRTGGTDTQYF.

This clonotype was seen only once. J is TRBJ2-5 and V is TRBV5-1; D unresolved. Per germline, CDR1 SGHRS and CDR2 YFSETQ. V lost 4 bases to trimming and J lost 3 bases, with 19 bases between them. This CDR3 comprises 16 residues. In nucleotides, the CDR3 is TGCGCCAGCAGCCCCGCCGGGTTGGTATACAAAGAGACCCAGTACTTC. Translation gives CASSPAGLVYKETQYF.

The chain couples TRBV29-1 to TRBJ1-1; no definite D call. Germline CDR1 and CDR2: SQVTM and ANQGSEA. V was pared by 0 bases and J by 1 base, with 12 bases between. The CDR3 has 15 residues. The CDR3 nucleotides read TGCAGCGTTGAAGATGGACGGAGGCAGAACACTGAAGCTTTCTTT. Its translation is CSVEDGRRQNTEAFF.

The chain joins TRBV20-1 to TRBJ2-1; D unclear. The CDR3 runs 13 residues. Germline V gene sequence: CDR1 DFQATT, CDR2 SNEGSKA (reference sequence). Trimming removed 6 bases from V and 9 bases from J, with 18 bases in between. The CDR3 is CSASSRVTGEQFF. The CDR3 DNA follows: TGCAGTGCCAGCAGTCGTGTAACGGGTGAGCAGTTCTTC.

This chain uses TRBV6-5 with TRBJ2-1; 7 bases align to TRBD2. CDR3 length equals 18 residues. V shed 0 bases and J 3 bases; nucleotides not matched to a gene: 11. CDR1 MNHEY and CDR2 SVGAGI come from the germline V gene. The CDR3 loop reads CASSYSIRASGVYNEQFF. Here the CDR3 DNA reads TGTGCCAGCAGTTACTCGATCCGGGCGAGCGGGGTCTACAATGAGCAGTTCTTC.

CDR3 amino acids: CASSSRTPRYEQYF. CDR3 DNA: TGTGCCAGCAGTTCTCGGACTCCGCGCTACGAGCAGTACTTC. This chain connects TRBV27 to TRBJ2-7; D might be TRBD2 (5 bases). The V end was cut by 4 bases, the J end by 3 bases, with 13 bases between. This CDR3 comprises 14 residues. Germline V gives CDR1 MNHEY, CDR2 SMNVEV (reference sequence).

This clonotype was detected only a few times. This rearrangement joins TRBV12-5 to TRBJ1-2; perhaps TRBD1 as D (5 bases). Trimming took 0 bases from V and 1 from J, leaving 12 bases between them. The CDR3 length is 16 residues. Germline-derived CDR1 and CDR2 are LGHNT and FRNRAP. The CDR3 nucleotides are TGTGCTAGTGGTTTGGTACAGGCGGGCCTTAACTATGGCTACACCTTC. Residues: CASGLVQAGLNYGYTF.

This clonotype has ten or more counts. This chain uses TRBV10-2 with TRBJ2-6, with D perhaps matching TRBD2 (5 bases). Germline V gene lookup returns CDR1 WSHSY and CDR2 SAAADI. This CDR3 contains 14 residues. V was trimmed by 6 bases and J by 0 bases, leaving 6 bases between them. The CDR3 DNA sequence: TGCGCCAGCAGGACTAACTCTGGGGCCAACGTCCTGACTTTC. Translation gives CASRTNSGANVLTF.

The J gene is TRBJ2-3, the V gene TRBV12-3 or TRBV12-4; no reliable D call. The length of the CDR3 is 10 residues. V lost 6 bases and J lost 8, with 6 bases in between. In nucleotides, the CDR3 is TGTGCCAGCAGCTTCCCTACGCAGTATTTT. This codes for CASSFPTQYF.

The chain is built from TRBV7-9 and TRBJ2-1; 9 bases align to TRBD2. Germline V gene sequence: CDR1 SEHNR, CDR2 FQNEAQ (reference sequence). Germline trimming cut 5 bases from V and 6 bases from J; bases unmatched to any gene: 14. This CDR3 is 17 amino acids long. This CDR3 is CASSPLANSGSPNEQFF. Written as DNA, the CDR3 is TGTGCCAGCAGCCCCCTGGCAAATAGCGGGAGTCCCAATGAGCAGTTCTTC. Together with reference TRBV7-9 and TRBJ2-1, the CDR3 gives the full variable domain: DTGVSQNPRHKITKRGQNVTFRCDPISEHNRLYWYRQTLGQGPEFLTYFQNEAQLEKSRLLSDRFSAERPKGSFSTLEIQRTEQGDSAMYLCASSPLANSGSPNEQFFGPGTRLTVL.

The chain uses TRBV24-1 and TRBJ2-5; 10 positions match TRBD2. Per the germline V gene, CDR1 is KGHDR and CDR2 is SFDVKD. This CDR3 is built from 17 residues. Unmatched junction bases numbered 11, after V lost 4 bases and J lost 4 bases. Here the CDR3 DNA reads TGTGCCACCAGTGACCCCTCTAGCGGGGGTAGGGGAGAGACCCAGTACTTC. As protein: CATSDPSSGGRGETQYF.

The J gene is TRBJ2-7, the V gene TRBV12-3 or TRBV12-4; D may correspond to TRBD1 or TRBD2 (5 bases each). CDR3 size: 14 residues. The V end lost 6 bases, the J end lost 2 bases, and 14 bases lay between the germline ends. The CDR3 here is CASSPGDGTYEQYF. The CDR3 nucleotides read TGTGCCAGCAGCCCCGGGGACGGCACCTACGAGCAGTACTTC.

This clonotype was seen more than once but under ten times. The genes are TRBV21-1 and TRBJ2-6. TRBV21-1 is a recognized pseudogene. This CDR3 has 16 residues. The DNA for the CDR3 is TGTGCCAGCAGCAAAGAGTCTTTACTCTGGGCCAACGTCCTGACTTTC. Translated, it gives CASSKESLLWANVLTF.

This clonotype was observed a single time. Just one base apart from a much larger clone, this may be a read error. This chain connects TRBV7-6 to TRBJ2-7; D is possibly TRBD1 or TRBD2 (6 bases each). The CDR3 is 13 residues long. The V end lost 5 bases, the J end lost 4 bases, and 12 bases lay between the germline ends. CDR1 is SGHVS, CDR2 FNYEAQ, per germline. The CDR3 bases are TGTGCCAGCAGCCAGGGGACTCTTTACGAGCAGTACGTC. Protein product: CASSQGTLYEQYV.

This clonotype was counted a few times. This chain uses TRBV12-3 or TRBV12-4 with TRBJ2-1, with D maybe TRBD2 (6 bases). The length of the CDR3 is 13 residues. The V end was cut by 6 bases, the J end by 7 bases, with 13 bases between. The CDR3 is CASRPGLVNEQFF. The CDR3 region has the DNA TGTGCCAGCAGGCCGGGACTTGTAAATGAGCAGTTCTTC.

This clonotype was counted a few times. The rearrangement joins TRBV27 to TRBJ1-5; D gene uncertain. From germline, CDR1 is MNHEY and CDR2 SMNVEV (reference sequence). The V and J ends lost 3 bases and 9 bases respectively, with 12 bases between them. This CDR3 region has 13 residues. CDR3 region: CASSFLNSRPQHF. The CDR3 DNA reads TGTGCCAGCAGTTTTTTAAACAGCCGGCCCCAGCATTTT.

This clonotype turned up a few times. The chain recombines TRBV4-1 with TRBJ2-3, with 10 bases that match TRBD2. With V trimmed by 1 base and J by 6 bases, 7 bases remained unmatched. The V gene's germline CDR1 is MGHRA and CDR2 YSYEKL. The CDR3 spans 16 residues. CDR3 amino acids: CASSQAQRGGGDTQYF. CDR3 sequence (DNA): TGCGCCAGCAGCCAAGCCCAGCGGGGGGGCGGGGATACGCAGTATTTT.

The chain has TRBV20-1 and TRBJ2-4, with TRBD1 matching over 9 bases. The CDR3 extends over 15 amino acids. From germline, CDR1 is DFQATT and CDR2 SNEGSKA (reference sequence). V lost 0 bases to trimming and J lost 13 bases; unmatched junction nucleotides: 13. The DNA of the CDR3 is TGCAGTGCTAGAGACTTAGGGACAGGGCGAAATGAGCAGTACTTC. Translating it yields CSARDLGTGRNEQYF.

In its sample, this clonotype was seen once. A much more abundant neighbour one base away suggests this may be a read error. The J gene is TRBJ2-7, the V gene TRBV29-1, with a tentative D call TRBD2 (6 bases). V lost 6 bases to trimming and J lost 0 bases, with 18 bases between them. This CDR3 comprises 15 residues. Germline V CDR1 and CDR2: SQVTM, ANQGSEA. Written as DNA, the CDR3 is TGCAGCGTAGCCCGACGAGCGGGCGGCTCCTACGAGCAGTACTTC. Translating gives CSVARRAGGSYEQYF.